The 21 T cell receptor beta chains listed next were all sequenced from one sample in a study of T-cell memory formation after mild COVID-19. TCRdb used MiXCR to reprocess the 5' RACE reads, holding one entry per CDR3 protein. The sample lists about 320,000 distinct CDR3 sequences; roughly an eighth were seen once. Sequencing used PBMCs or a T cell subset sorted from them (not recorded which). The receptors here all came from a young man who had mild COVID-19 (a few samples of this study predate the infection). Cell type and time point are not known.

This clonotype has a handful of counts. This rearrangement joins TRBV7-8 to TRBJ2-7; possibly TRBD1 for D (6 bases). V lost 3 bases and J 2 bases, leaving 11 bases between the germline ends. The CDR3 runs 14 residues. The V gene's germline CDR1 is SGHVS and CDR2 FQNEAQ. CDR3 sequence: CASSFTGSTYEQYV. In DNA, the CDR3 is TGTGCCAGCAGCTTTACAGGGAGCACCTACGAGCAGTACGTC.

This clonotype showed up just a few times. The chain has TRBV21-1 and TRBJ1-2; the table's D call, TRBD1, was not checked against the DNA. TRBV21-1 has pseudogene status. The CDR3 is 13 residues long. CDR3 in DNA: TGTGCCAGTTGTCGGGACAGGGTCTATGGCTACACCTTC. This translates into CASCRDRVYGYTF.

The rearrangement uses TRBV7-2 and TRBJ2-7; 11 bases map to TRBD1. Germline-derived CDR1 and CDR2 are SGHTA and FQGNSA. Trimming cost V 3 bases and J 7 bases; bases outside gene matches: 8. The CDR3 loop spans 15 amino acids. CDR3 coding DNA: TGTGCCAGCAGCTTGTTCGGACAGGGGGCAGGAGAGCAGTACTTC. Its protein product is CASSLFGQGAGEQYF.

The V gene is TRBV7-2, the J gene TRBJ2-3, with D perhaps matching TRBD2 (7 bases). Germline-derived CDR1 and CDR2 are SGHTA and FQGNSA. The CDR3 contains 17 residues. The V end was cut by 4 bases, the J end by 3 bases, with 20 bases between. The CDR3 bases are TGTGCCAGCAGCTGGGAGGATGGGGGGGGGCGGACAGATACGCAGTATTTT. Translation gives CASSWEDGGGRTDTQYF.

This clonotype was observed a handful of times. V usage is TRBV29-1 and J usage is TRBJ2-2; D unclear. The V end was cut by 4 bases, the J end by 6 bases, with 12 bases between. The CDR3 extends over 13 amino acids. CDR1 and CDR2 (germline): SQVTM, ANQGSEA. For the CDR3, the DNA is TGCAGCGTTGGCCCCTCGGATCCCGGGGAGCTGTTTTTT. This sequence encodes CSVGPSDPGELFF.

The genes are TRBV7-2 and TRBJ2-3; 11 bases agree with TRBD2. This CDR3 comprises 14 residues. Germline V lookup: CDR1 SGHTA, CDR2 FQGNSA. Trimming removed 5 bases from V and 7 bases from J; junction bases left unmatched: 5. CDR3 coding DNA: TGTGCCAGCAGCCCCACTAGCGGGAGAAATACGCAGTATTTT. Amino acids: CASSPTSGRNTQYF.

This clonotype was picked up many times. DNA of the CDR3: TGTGCCAGCAGCTACCGATTTGGGACAGGGGGTTCCCAGTACTTC. As protein: CASSYRFGTGGSQYF. The V call is TRBV7-9, the J call TRBJ2-5, with 11 bases matching TRBD1. Germline values: CDR1 SEHNR, CDR2 FQNEAQ (reference sequence). The J segment lost 9 bases and the V segment lost 4 bases, leaving 10 bases of the junction unmatched. CDR3 size: 15 residues.

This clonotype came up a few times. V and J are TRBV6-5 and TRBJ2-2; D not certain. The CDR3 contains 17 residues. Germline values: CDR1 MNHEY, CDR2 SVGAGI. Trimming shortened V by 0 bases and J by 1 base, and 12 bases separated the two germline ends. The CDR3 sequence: CASSYSAGARNTGELFF. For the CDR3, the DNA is TGTGCCAGCAGTTACTCCGCAGGTGCCCGGAACACCGGGGAGCTGTTTTTT.

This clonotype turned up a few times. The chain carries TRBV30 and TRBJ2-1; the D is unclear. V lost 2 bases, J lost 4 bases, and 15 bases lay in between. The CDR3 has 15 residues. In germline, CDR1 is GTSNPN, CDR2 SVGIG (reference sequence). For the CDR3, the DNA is TGTGCCTGGAGTATTGTCAGACATCGTTACAATGAGCAGTTCTTC. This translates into CAWSIVRHRYNEQFF.

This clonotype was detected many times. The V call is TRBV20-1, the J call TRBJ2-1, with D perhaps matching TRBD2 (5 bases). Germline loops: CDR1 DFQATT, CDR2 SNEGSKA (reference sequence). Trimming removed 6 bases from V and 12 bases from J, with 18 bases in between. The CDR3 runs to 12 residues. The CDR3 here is CSAASWGDRQFF. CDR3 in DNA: TGCAGTGCCGCAAGCTGGGGAGATCGGCAGTTCTTC.

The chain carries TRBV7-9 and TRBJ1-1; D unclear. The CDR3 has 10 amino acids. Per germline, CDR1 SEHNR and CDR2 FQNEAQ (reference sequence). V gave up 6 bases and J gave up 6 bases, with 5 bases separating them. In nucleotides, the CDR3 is TGTGCCAGCAGTGGCCCTGAAGCTTTCTTT. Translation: CASSGPEAFF. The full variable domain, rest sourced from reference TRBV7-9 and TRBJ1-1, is DTGVSQNPRHKITKRGQNVTFRCDPISEHNRLYWYRQTLGQGPEFLTYFQNEAQLEKSRLLSDRFSAERPKGSFSTLEIQRTEQGDSAMYLCASSGPEAFFGQGTRLTVV.

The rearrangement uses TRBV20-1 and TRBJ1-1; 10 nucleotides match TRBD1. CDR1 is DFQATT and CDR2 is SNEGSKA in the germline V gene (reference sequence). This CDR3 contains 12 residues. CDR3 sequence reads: CRGDRGNTEAFF. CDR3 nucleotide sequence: TGCAGGGGGGACAGGGGGAACACTGAAGCTTTCTTT.

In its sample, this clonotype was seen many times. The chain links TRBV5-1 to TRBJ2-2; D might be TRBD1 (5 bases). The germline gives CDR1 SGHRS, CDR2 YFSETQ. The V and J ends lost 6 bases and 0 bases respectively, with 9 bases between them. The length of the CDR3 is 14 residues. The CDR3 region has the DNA TGCGCCAGCAAAGGCAGGGCGAACACCGGGGAGCTGTTTTTT. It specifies CASKGRANTGELFF. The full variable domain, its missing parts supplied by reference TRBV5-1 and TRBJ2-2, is KAGVTQTPRYLIKTRGQQVTLSCSPISGHRSVSWYQQTPGQGLQFLFEYFSETQRNKGNFPGRFSGRQFSNSRSEMNVSTLELGDSALYLCASKGRANTGELFFGEGSRLTVL.

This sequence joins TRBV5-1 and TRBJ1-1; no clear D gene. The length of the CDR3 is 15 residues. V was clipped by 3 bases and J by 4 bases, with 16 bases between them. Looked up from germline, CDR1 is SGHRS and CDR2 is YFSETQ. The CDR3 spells CASSSSDGGSTEAFF. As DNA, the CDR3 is TGCGCCAGCAGCTCGTCAGACGGCGGGTCCACTGAAGCTTTCTTT.

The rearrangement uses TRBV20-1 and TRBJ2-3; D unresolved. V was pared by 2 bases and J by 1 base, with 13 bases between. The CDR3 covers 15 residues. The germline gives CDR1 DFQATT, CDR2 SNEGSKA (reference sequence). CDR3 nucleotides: TGCAGTGCTAGAACTTTGCCCTTTGGCACAGATACGCAGTATTTT. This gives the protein CSARTLPFGTDTQYF.

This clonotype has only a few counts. The CDR3 is CASSLAVSRTDTQYF. CDR3 coding DNA: TGTGCCAGCAGCTTAGCCGTATCTCGCACAGATACGCAGTATTTT. The gene calls are TRBV7-2 and TRBJ2-3; D gene ambiguous. The CDR3 spans 15 residues. The V end lost 0 bases, the J end lost 1 base, and 8 bases lay between the germline ends. Germline CDR1 is SGHTA and CDR2 is FQGNSA.

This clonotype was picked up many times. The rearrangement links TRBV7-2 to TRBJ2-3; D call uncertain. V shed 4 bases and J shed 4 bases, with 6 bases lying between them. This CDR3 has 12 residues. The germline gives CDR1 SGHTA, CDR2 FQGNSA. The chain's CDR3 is CASSSFADTQYF. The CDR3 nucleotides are TGTGCCAGCAGCTCCTTCGCAGATACGCAGTATTTT.

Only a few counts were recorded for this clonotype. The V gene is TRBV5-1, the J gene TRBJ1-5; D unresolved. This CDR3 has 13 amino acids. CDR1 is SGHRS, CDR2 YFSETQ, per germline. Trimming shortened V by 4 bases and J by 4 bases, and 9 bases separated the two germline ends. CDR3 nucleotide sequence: TGCGCCAGCAGCCGCTGGGCAAATCAGCCCCAGCATTTT. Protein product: CASSRWANQPQHF. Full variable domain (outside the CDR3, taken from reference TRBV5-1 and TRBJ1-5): KAGVTQTPRYLIKTRGQQVTLSCSPISGHRSVSWYQQTPGQGLQFLFEYFSETQRNKGNFPGRFSGRQFSNSRSEMNVSTLELGDSALYLCASSRWANQPQHFGDGTRLSIL.

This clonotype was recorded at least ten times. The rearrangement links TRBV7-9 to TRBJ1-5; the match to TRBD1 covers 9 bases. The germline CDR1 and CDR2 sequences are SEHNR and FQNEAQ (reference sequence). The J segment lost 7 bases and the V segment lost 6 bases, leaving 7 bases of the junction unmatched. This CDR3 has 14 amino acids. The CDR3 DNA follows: TGTGCCAGCAGTTTGGGACAGGGTGCCCAGCCCCAGCATTTT. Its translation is CASSLGQGAQPQHF.

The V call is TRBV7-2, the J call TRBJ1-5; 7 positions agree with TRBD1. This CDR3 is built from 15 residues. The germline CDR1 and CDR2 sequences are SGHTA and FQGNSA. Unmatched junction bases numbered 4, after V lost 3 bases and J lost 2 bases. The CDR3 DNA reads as TGTGCCAGCAGCTTCAGCCAGGGGGGCAATCAGCCCCAGCATTTT. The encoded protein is CASSFSQGGNQPQHF.

CDR3 residues: CASSPDRVGYTF. CDR3 DNA: TGTGCCAGTAGTCCAGACAGGGTTGGCTACACCTTC. This chain uses TRBV19 with TRBJ1-2; 7 bases agree with TRBD1. V dropped 5 bases and J dropped 7; count of bases not matched to a gene: 4. CDR3 length equals 12 residues. Germline CDR1 LNHDA, CDR2 SQIVND (reference sequence).